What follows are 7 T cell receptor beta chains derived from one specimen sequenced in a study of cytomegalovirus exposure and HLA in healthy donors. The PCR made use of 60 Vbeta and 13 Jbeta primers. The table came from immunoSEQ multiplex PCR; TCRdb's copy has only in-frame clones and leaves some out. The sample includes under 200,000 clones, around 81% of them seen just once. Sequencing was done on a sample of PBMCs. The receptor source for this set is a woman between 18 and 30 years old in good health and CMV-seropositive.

Written as DNA, the CDR3 is TGTGCCAGCAGTGGCCGACAGGCTAATCAGCCCCAGCATTTT. Translating it yields CASSGRQANQPQHF. The chain recombines TRBV6-1 with TRBJ1-5, with a tentative D call TRBD1 (6 bases). This CDR3 has 14 amino acids. Per germline, CDR1 MNHNS and CDR2 SASEGT. The germline V and J ends were trimmed by 4 bases and 4 bases, with 11 bases remaining between them.

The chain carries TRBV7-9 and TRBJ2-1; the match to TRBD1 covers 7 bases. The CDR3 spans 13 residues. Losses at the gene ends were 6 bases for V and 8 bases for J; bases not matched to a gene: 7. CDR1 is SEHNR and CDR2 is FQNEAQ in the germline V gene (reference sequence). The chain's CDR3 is CASSGQVKHEQFF. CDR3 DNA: TGTGCCAGCAGTGGACAGGTTAAACATGAGCAGTTCTTC. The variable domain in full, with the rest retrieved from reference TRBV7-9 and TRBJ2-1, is DTGVSQNPRHKITKRGQNVTFRCDPISEHNRLYWYRQTLGQGPEFLTYFQNEAQLEKSRLLSDRFSAERPKGSFSTLEIQRTEQGDSAMYLCASSGQVKHEQFFGPGTRLTVL.

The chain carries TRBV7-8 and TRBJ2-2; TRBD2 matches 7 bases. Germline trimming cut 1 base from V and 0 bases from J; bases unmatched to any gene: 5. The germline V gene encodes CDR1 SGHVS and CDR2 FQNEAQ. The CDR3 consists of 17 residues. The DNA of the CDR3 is TGTGCCAGCAGCTTAGTCTGGGGGGGTGCGAACACCGGGGAGCTGTTTTTT. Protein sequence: CASSLVWGGANTGELFF.

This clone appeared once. CDR3 sequence: CASSSNTEQFF. The CDR3 coding sequence is TGTGCCAGCAGCTCCAACACTGAGCAGTTCTTC. The V and J genes are TRBV7-9 and TRBJ2-1; D ambiguous. Germline-derived CDR1 and CDR2 are SEHNR and FQNEAQ (reference sequence). The CDR3 loop spans 11 amino acids. The V and J ends lost 4 bases and 9 bases respectively, with 7 bases between them.

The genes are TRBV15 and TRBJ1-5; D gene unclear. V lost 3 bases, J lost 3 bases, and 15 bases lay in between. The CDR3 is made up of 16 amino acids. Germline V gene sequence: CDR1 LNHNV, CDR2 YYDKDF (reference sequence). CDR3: CATSSGGWQSNQPQHF. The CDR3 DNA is TGTGCCACCAGCAGCGGCGGGTGGCAGTCCAATCAGCCCCAGCATTTT.

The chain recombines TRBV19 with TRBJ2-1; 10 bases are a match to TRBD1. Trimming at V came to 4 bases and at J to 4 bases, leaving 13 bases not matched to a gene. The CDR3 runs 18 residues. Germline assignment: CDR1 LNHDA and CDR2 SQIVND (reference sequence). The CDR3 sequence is CASSSSGTGVSVYNEQFF. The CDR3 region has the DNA TGTGCCAGTAGTAGCAGCGGGACAGGGGTGTCCGTTTACAATGAGCAGTTCTTC.

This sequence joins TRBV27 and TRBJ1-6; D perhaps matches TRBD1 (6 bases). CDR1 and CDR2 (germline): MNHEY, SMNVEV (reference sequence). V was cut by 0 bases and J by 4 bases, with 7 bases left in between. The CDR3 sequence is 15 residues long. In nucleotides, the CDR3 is TGTGCCAGCAGTTTATCCGGACAGTATAATTCACCCCTCCACTTT. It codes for CASSLSGQYNSPLHF.